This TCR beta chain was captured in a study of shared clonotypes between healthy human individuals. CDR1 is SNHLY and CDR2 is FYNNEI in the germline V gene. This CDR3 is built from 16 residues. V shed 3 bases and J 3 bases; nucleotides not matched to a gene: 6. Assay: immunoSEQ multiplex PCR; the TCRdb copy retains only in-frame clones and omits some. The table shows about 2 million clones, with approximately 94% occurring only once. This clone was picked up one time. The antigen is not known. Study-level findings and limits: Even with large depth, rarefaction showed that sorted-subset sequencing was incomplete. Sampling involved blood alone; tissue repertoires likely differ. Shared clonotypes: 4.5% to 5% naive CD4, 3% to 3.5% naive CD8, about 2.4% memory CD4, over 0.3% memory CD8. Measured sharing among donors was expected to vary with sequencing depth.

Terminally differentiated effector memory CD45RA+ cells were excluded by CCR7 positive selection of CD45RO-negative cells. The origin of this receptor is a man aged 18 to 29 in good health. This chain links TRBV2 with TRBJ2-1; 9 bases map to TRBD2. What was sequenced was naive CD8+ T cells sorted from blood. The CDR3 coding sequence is TGTGCCAGCAGTGAGGGCCTAGCGGGGCTCTACAATGAGCAGTTCTTC. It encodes CASSEGLAGLYNEQFF.